This T cell receptor beta chain was recorded in a study of T-cell memory formation after mild COVID-19. Turning to the study itself: TCR clusters showed largely donor specificity. Study conclusions and caveats: Clones that shrank (day 15 to 85) were balanced CD4/CD8, whereas later expanders leaned CD4+. Contracting CD4+ clones were located mainly in CM and EM, and CD8+ clones in EMRA.

Remarks on this clonotype: The antigen remains undetermined. One end of the junction does not line up with germline, which may come from a read error.

TCRdb processed the 5' RACE reads anew with MiXCR; each CDR3 protein has one entry. The sample lists about 320,000 distinct CDR3 sequences; around 15% were seen once. Germline-derived CDR1 and CDR2 are MNHNY and SVGAGI (reference sequence). This CDR3 has 16 residues. The clonotype was recovered from a man younger than 35 who had mild COVID-19 (a few samples of this study predate the infection). Cell type and time point are not known. The rearrangement joins TRBV6-6 to TRBJ2-3, with D possibly being TRBD2 (5 bases). The source material was PBMCs or a T cell subset sorted from them (not recorded which). CDR3 bases: TGTGCCAGCAGTCCCCACGGCGGACTGAGCACAGATTCGCAGTATTTT. Its protein is CASSPHGGLSTDSQYF.